This entry features one TCR beta chain sequence. The sample belongs to a study of control samples from healthy donors and cancer patients. Data came from immunoSEQ multiplex PCR; TCRdb stores just in-frame clones and leaves some out. This table holds roughly 170,000 clones, about 93% found once. V was clipped by 3 bases and J by 6 bases, with 12 bases between them. This CDR3 comprises 13 residues. Sequencing input: blood. V usage is TRBV23-1 and J usage is TRBJ2-7, with D uncertain. TRBV23-1 is an ORF, and what it does is uncertain. The TCR sequence derives from a man aged 18 to 35 in good health. In DNA form, the CDR3 reads TGCGCCAGCAGTCAGGGATCCCTTCCCGAGCAGTACTTC. Translating gives CASSQGSLPEQYF.